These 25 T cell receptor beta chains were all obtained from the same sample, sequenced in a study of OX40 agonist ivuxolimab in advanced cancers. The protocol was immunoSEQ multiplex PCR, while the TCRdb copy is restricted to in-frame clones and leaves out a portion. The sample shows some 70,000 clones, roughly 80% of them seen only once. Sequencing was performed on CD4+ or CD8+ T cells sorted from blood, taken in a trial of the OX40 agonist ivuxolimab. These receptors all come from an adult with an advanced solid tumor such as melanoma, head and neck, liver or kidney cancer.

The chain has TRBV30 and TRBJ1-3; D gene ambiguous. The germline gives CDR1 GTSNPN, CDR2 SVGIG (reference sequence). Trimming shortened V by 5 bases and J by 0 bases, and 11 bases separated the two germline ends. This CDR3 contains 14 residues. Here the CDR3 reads CAWVDPDSGNTIYF. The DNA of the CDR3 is TGTGCCTGGGTCGATCCCGACTCTGGAAACACCATATATTTT.

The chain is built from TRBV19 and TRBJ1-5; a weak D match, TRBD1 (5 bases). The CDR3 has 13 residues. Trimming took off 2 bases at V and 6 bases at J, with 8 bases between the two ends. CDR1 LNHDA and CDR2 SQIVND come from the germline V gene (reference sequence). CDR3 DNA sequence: TGTGCCAGTAGTATAAGGCAGGGTCAGCCCCAGCATTTT. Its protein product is CASSIRQGQPQHF.

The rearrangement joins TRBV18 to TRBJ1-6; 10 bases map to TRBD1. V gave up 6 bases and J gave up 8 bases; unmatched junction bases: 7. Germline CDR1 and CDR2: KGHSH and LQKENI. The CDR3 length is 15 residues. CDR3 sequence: CASSPVGTGDSPLHF. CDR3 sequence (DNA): TGTGCCAGCTCCCCGGTCGGGACAGGGGATTCACCCCTCCACTTT.

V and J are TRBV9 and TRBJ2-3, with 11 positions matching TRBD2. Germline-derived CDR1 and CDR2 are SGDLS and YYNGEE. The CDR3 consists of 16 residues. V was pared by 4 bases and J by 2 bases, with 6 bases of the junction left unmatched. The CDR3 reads CASSPLAGGTTDTQYF. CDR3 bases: TGTGCCAGCAGCCCCCTAGCGGGGGGCACCACAGATACGCAGTATTTT.

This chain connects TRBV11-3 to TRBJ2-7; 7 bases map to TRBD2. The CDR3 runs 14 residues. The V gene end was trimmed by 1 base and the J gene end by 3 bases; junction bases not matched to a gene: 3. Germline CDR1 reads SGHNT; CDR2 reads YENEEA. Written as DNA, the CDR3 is TGTGCCAGCAGCTTAGTTGGGGGGGACTACGAGCAGTACTTC. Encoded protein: CASSLVGGDYEQYF.

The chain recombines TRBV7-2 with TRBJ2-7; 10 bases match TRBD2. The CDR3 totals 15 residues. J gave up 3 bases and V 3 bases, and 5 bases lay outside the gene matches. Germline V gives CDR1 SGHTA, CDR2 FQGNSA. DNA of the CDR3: TGTGCCAGCAGCTTTCTTACTAGCGGGGACTACGAGCAGTACTTC. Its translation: CASSFLTSGDYEQYF.

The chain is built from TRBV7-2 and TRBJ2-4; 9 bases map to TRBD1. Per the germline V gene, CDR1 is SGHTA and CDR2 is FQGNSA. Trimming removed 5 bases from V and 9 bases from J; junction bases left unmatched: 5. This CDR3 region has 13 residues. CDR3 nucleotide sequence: TGTGCCAGCAGCGCCCCGGGACAGGGCATTCAGTACTTC. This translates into CASSAPGQGIQYF.

The CDR3 loop is CASSQGGSTDTQYF. In DNA form, the CDR3 reads TGTGCCAGCAGCCAGGGGGGAAGCACAGATACGCAGTATTTT. The chain couples TRBV7-3 to TRBJ2-3; TRBD1 might be the D (7 bases). Germline-derived CDR1 and CDR2 are SGHTA and FQGTGA. The CDR3 contains 14 residues. The V end was cut by 5 bases, the J end by 0 bases, with 9 bases between.

This chain's CDR3 is CASSLNSGQYGYTF. The CDR3 DNA reads TGTGCCAGCAGCTTAAATTCGGGACAGTATGGCTACACCTTC. V is TRBV7-9 and J is TRBJ1-2; 7 nucleotides agree with TRBD1. V shed 2 bases and J 5 bases; nucleotides not matched to a gene: 5. This CDR3 has 14 amino acids. From germline, CDR1 is SEHNR and CDR2 FQNEAQ (reference sequence).

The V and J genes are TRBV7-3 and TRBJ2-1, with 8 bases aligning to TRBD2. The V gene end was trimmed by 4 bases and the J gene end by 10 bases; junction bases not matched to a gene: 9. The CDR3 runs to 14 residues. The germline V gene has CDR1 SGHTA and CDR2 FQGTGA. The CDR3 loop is CASSYAGTSHEQFF. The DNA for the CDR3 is TGTGCCAGCAGCTATGCCGGGACTAGTCACGAGCAGTTCTTC.

CDR3 sequence (DNA): TGTGCCAGCAGCTTCCCGACAGCTGAGCAGTTCTTC. It encodes CASSFPTAEQFF. The rearrangement uses TRBV5-4 and TRBJ2-1; TRBD1 is a possible D gene (5 bases). This CDR3 has 12 residues. The germline V and J ends were trimmed by 2 bases and 9 bases, with 9 bases remaining between them. Germline loops: CDR1 SGHNT, CDR2 YYREEE (reference sequence).

The CDR3 is CASSSLTRGNTIYF. CDR3 nucleotide sequence: TGTGCCAGCAGTTCCTTGACCCGAGGAAACACCATATATTTT. The chain combines TRBV27 with TRBJ1-3; no reliable D call. Per germline, CDR1 MNHEY and CDR2 SMNVEV (reference sequence). CDR3 length: 14 amino acids. The germline V and J ends were trimmed by 4 bases and 4 bases, with 11 bases remaining between them.

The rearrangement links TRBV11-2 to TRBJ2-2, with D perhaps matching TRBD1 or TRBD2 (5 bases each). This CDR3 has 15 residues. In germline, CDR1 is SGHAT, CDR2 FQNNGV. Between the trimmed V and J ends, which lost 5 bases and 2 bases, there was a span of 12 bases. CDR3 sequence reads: CASSPNGANTGELFF. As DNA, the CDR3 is TGTGCCAGCAGCCCCAACGGGGCCAACACCGGGGAGCTGTTTTTT.

The DNA for the CDR3 is TGCGCCAGCAGTGAGGCTGATACGCAGTATTTT. Protein: CASSEADTQYF. The chain employs TRBV10-2 and TRBJ2-3; D remains unclear. The CDR3 runs to 11 residues. Germline V gene sequence: CDR1 WSHSY, CDR2 SAAADI. The ends were cut back, 2 bases at V and 6 bases at J, with 3 bases in the middle.

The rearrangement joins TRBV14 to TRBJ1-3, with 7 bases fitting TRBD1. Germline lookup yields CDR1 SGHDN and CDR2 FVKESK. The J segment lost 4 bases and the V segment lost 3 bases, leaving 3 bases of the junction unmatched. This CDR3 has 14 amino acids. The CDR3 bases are TGTGCCAGCAGCCAGAGACAGGGCGGAAACACCATATATTTT. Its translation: CASSQRQGGNTIYF. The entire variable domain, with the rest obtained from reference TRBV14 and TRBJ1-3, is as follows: EAGVTQFPSHSVIEKGQTVTLRCDPISGHDNLYWYRRVMGKEIKFLLHFVKESKQDESGMPNNRFLAERTGGTYSTLKVQPAELEDSGVYFCASSQRQGGNTIYFGEGSWLTVV.

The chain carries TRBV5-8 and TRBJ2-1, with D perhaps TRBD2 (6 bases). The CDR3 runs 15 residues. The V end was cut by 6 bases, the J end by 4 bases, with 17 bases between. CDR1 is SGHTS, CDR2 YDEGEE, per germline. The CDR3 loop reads CASKRGTLGYNEQFF. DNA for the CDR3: TGTGCCAGCAAACGGGGGACGTTAGGTTACAATGAGCAGTTCTTC.

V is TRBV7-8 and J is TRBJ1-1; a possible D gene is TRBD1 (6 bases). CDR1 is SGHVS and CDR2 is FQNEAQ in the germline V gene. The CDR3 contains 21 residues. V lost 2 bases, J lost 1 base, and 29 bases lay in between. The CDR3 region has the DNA TGTGCCAGCAGCTTAAACAGGGCCAGGGAGAAGAGTATCGGTCGGAACACTGAAGCTTTCTTT. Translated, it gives CASSLNRAREKSIGRNTEAFF.

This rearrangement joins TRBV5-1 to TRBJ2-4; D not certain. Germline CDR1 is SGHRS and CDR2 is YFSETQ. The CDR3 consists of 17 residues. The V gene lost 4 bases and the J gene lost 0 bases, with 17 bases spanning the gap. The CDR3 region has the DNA TGCGCCAGCAGCATGGGGTCGGATTATCTAGCCAAAAACATTCAGTACTTC. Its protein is CASSMGSDYLAKNIQYF.

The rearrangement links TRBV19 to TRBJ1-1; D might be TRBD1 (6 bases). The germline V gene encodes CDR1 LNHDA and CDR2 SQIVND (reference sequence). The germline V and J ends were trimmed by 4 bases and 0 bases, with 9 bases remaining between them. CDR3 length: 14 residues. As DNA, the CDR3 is TGTGCCAGTAGTACAGGGGCGCTGAACACTGAAGCTTTCTTT. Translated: CASSTGALNTEAFF.

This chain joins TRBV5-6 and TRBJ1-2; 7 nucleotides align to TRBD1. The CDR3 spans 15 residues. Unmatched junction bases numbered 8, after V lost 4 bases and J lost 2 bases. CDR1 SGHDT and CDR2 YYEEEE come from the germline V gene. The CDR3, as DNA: TGTGCCAGCAGCCCAAAGGGACAGCAAAACTATGGCTACACCTTC. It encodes CASSPKGQQNYGYTF.

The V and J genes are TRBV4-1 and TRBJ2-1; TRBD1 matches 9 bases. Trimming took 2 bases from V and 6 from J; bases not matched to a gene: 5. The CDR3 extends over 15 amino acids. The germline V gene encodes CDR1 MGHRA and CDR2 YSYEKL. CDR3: CASSQPGQGLNEQFF. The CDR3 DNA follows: TGCGCCAGCAGCCAACCGGGACAGGGCCTCAATGAGCAGTTCTTC.

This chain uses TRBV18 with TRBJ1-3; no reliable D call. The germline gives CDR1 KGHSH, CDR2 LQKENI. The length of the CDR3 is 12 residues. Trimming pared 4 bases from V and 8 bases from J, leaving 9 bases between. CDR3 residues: CASSLNRDTIYF. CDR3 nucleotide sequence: TGTGCCAGCTCACTTAATAGGGACACCATATATTTT.

The CDR3 protein is CASSPSRNYGYTF. The CDR3 DNA reads as TGTGCCAGCTCACCAAGCAGGAACTATGGCTACACCTTC. V and J are TRBV18 and TRBJ1-2, with D unresolved. The V gene's germline CDR1 is KGHSH and CDR2 LQKENI. This CDR3 region has 13 residues. The V gene lost 2 bases and the J gene lost 2 bases, with 6 bases spanning the gap.

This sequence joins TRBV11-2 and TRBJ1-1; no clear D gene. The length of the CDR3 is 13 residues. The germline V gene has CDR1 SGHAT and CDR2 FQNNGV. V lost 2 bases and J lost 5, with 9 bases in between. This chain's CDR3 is CASSLSGVTEAFF. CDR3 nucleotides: TGTGCCAGCAGCTTAAGTGGGGTGACTGAAGCTTTCTTT.

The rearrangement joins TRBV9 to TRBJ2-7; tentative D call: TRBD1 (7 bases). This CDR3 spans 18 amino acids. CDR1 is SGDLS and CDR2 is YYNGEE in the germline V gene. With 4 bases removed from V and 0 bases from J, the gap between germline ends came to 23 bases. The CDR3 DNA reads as TGTGCCAGCAGCCCCATGATTGGGCAGGGGGGTAACTCCTACGAGCAGTACTTC. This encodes CASSPMIGQGGNSYEQYF.